The 16 T cell receptor beta chains given below trace back to one sample, sequenced in a study of CD8 T cells in Susac syndrome. RNA totalling 0.5 to 1 ug underwent reverse transcription with random hexamers. Each CDR3 protein is one row after TCRdb ran MiXCR on the immunoSEQ multiplex PCR reads. The sample carries 150,000 to 200,000 distinct CDR3 sequences, about 94% recorded once. The sample consisted of CD4+ T cells from PBMCs. These receptors were collected from a human donor in good health.

The chain links TRBV2 to TRBJ1-2; D unresolved. The CDR3 sequence is 12 residues long. CDR1 is SNHLY and CDR2 is FYNNEI in the germline V gene. Trimming took 4 bases from V and 1 from J, leaving 4 bases between them. The CDR3 sequence: CASSAINYGYTF. CDR3 DNA: TGTGCCAGCAGTGCGATTAACTATGGCTACACCTTC.

The table lists this clonotype with a count of one. This chain uses TRBV7-2 with TRBJ1-2; no reliable D call. The germline V and J ends were trimmed by 1 base and 4 bases, with 13 bases remaining between them. The germline V gene has CDR1 SGHTA and CDR2 FQGNSA. The CDR3 loop spans 15 amino acids. The CDR3 DNA reads TGTGCCAGCAGCTTAGTGGGCCCTCCCTCCTATGGCTACACCTTC. Translating gives CASSLVGPPSYGYTF. The whole variable domain, filled in from reference TRBV7-2 and TRBJ1-2, reads GAGVSQSPSNKVTEKGKDVELRCDPISGHTALYWYRQSLGQGLEFLIYFQGNSAPDKSGLPSDRFSAERTGGSVSTLTIQRTQQEDSAVYLCASSLVGPPSYGYTFGSGTRLTVV.

The chain employs TRBV28 and TRBJ1-5; the match to TRBD1 covers 10 bases. There are 15 residues in the CDR3. V was clipped by 5 bases and J by 13 bases; unmatched bases: 14. Germline lookup yields CDR1 MDHEN and CDR2 SYDVKM. The CDR3 loop reads CASSPPSGQGEKQHF. Here the CDR3 DNA reads TGTGCCAGCAGTCCCCCCTCCGGACAGGGGGAGAAACAGCATTTT.

This clonotype was picked up a small number of times. The chain uses TRBV7-2 and TRBJ2-1, with TRBD2 identical over 7 bases. This CDR3 has 15 amino acids. Germline loops: CDR1 SGHTA, CDR2 FQGNSA. The V gene end was trimmed by 3 bases and the J gene end by 1 base; junction bases not matched to a gene: 3. The chain's CDR3 is CASSFGGGSYNEQFF. The DNA for the CDR3 is TGTGCCAGCAGCTTTGGGGGGGGGTCCTACAATGAGCAGTTCTTC.

This CDR3 is CASSQGQPSYEQYF. The CDR3 coding sequence is TGTGCCAGCAGCCAAGGACAGCCTTCCTACGAGCAGTACTTC. The chain carries TRBV3-1 and TRBJ2-7, with a weak D call TRBD1 (5 bases). The CDR3 spans 14 residues. The V gene's germline CDR1 is LGHDT and CDR2 YNNKEL (reference sequence). The V end lost 1 base, the J end lost 1 base, and 8 bases lay between the germline ends.

The V call is TRBV7-2, the J call TRBJ2-7; 9 bases align to TRBD1. Unmatched junction bases numbered 6, after V lost 3 bases and J lost 3 bases. Germline CDR1 is SGHTA and CDR2 is FQGNSA. The CDR3 consists of 15 residues. In nucleotides, the CDR3 is TGTGCCAGCAGCTTTTCCGGGACAGGGAACTACGAGCAGTACTTC. As protein: CASSFSGTGNYEQYF.

CDR3 sequence: CASSFGGGTNYEQYF. The CDR3 coding sequence is TGTGCCAGCAGTTTCGGAGGTGGGACGAACTACGAGCAGTACTTC. The J gene is TRBJ2-7, the V gene TRBV28; D tentatively fits TRBD1 or TRBD2 (5 bases each). Trimming cost V 3 bases and J 3 bases, with 15 bases left between them. Germline values: CDR1 MDHEN, CDR2 SYDVKM. The length of the CDR3 is 15 residues.

The V and J genes are TRBV9 and TRBJ2-5; the D gene is possibly TRBD1 (5 bases). With 2 bases removed from V and 2 bases from J, the gap between germline ends came to 7 bases. This CDR3 is 13 amino acids long. Per the germline V gene, CDR1 is SGDLS and CDR2 is YYNGEE. CDR3 bases: TGTGCCAGCAGCGTCGACAGACAAGAGACCCAGTACTTC. Translation gives CASSVDRQETQYF. Complete variable domain (other parts from reference TRBV9 and TRBJ2-5): DSGVTQTPKHLITATGQRVTLRCSPRSGDLSVYWYQQSLDQGLQFLIQYYNGEERAKGNILERFSAQQFPDLHSELNLSSLELGDSALYFCASSVDRQETQYFGPGTRLLVL.

The rearrangement joins TRBV29-1 to TRBJ1-4; TRBD1 matches 8 bases. The CDR3 has 13 amino acids. Trimming cost V 4 bases and J 7 bases; bases outside gene matches: 5. In germline, CDR1 is SQVTM, CDR2 ANQGSEA. CDR3 sequence reads: CSVGAGGSEKLFF. The CDR3 DNA sequence: TGCAGCGTTGGAGCAGGGGGCAGTGAAAAACTGTTTTTT.

The V call is TRBV4-3, the J call TRBJ2-3, with TRBD2 matching 8 bases. The trim removed 1 base at V and 12 bases at J, leaving 6 bases unmatched. Per the germline V gene, CDR1 is LGHNA and CDR2 is YSLEER. This CDR3 contains 13 residues. DNA of the CDR3: TGCGCCAGCAGCCAAGTGGTACTAGCGGTACAGTATTTT. It specifies CASSQVVLAVQYF.

The chain couples TRBV18 to TRBJ2-7; 7 bases align to TRBD1. This CDR3 contains 14 residues. Germline values: CDR1 KGHSH, CDR2 LQKENI. The V gene end was trimmed by 2 bases and the J gene end by 3 bases; junction bases not matched to a gene: 4. CDR3 coding DNA: TGTGCCAGCTCACCAACCGGACAGGTCTACGAGCAGTACTTC. Translation gives CASSPTGQVYEQYF.

The V call is TRBV5-1, the J call TRBJ2-1, with 9 bases identical to TRBD1. Germline V gene lookup returns CDR1 SGHRS and CDR2 YFSETQ. The CDR3 sequence is 19 residues long. V was pared by 4 bases and J by 0 bases, with 14 bases of the junction left unmatched. CDR3 nucleotide sequence: TGCGCCAGCAGCCTGAGGACAGGGGATCCCCCTAGCTCCTACAATGAGCAGTTCTTC. Amino acid sequence: CASSLRTGDPPSSYNEQFF.

For the CDR3, the DNA is TGTGCCAGCAGTTTATTAGGCGGGGGGACGAATACGCAGTATTTT. Its translation is CASSLLGGGTNTQYF. This chain connects TRBV27 to TRBJ2-3, with TRBD2 matching 8 bases. The CDR3 totals 15 residues. CDR1 MNHEY and CDR2 SMNVEV come from the germline V gene (reference sequence). The J segment lost 7 bases and the V segment lost 1 base, leaving 7 bases of the junction unmatched.

The V call is TRBV29-1, the J call TRBJ2-2; D gene uncertain. Trimming pared 6 bases from V and 4 bases from J, leaving 6 bases between. Germline CDR1 SQVTM, CDR2 ANQGSEA. The CDR3 contains 11 residues. The DNA of the CDR3 is TGCAGCGTGCTAAGCACCGGGGAGCTGTTTTTT. It translates to CSVLSTGELFF.

The chain recombines TRBV23-1 with TRBJ2-7, with D perhaps matching TRBD1 (6 bases). TRBV23-1 belongs to the ORF category, with a function that is uncertain. The V end lost 9 bases, the J end lost 7 bases, and 19 bases lay between the germline ends. The CDR3 covers 13 residues. CDR3 protein: CARISGQTEEQYF. The CDR3 bases are TGCGCCAGGATAAGTGGACAGACTGAAGAGCAGTACTTC.

The chain carries TRBV15 and TRBJ2-7; TRBD1 or TRBD2 may be the D gene (6 bases each). The CDR3 is 14 amino acids. Looked up from germline, CDR1 is LNHNV and CDR2 is YYDKDF (reference sequence). V lost 0 bases, J lost 3 bases, and 9 bases lay in between. CDR3 coding DNA: TGTGCCACCAGCAGAGAACGGGGGCACTACGAGCAGTACTTC. The encoded protein is CATSRERGHYEQYF. Full variable domain (outside the CDR3, taken from reference TRBV15 and TRBJ2-7): DAMVIQNPRYQVTQFGKPVTLSCSQTLNHNVMYWYQQKSSQAPKLLFHYYDKDFNNEADTPDNFQSRRPNTSFCFLDIRSPGLGDTAMYLCATSRERGHYEQYFGPGTRLTVT.